This entry lists 17 T cell receptor beta chains sequenced from one sample in a study of OX40 agonist ivuxolimab in advanced cancers. The data were produced by immunoSEQ multiplex PCR, yet TCRdb's version contains in-frame clones alone and is incomplete. The table has roughly 30,000 clones, around 90% seen once. The specimen was CD4+ or CD8+ T cells sorted from blood, collected in a trial of the OX40 agonist ivuxolimab. All receptors come from an adult with an advanced solid tumor such as melanoma, head and neck, liver or kidney cancer.

This clone was counted between two and nine times. The J gene is TRBJ1-6, the V gene TRBV6-1, with a possible D match to TRBD1 (5 bases). V lost 0 bases, J lost 6 bases, and 9 bases lay in between. Germline loops: CDR1 MNHNS, CDR2 SASEGT. This CDR3 is 15 amino acids long. The CDR3 sequence is CASSEAGGGNSPLHF. DNA of the CDR3: TGTGCCAGCAGTGAAGCGGGGGGTGGTAATTCACCCCTCCACTTT.

The J gene is TRBJ2-2, the V gene TRBV19; tentatively, D is TRBD1 (7 bases). The CDR3 totals 15 residues. V was trimmed by 10 bases and J by 1 base, leaving 16 bases between them. Per germline, CDR1 LNHDA and CDR2 SQIVND (reference sequence). This CDR3 is CAIKRQGGNTGELFF. In DNA, the CDR3 is TGTGCCATCAAACGGCAGGGGGGGAACACCGGGGAGCTGTTTTTT.

This rearrangement joins TRBV5-1 to TRBJ2-5; D gene unclear. V was pared by 1 base and J by 1 base, with 5 bases between. Germline CDR1 SGHRS, CDR2 YFSETQ. This CDR3 region has 13 residues. The CDR3 loop reads CASSLLGQETQYF. DNA of the CDR3: TGCGCCAGCAGCTTGTTAGGCCAAGAGACCCAGTACTTC. The full variable domain, completed using reference TRBV5-1 and TRBJ2-5, is KAGVTQTPRYLIKTRGQQVTLSCSPISGHRSVSWYQQTPGQGLQFLFEYFSETQRNKGNFPGRFSGRQFSNSRSEMNVSTLELGDSALYLCASSLLGQETQYFGPGTRLLVL.

V gene TRBV9 combines with J gene TRBJ2-3; D is undetermined. The CDR3 covers 15 residues. The V gene lost 0 bases and the J gene lost 2 bases, with 10 bases spanning the gap. From germline, CDR1 is SGDLS and CDR2 YYNGEE. This CDR3 reads CASSVGTFLTDTQYF. DNA for the CDR3: TGTGCCAGCAGCGTAGGGACCTTCCTCACAGATACGCAGTATTTT.

The gene calls are TRBV27 and TRBJ2-7; D unresolved. Germline V gene data show CDR1 as MNHEY and CDR2 as SMNVEV (reference sequence). Trimming stripped 4 bases from V and 3 bases from J, with 10 bases between. The CDR3 covers 13 residues. The CDR3 reads CASSYKGIYEQYF. CDR3 DNA sequence: TGTGCCAGCAGTTATAAGGGTATCTACGAGCAGTACTTC.

This chain links TRBV6-6 with TRBJ1-5, with D maybe TRBD1 (5 bases). Trimming left V 0 bases short and J 9 bases short, with 9 bases between. The CDR3 covers 13 residues. CDR1 and CDR2 (germline): MNHNY, SVGAGI (reference sequence). In DNA form, the CDR3 reads TGTGCCAGCAGTTACTCAGGGGTAGGGCCCCAGCATTTT. This codes for CASSYSGVGPQHF.

The gene calls are TRBV6-6 and TRBJ1-3, with D unclear. V was clipped by 2 bases and J by 4 bases, with 9 bases between them. The CDR3 length is 14 residues. The V gene's germline CDR1 is MNHNY and CDR2 SVGAGI (reference sequence). CDR3 in DNA: TGTGCCAGCAGTTACGACCTAGGCGGAAACACCATATATTTT. Translated, it gives CASSYDLGGNTIYF.

The CDR3 sequence: CASSLEGSDEQYF. The CDR3 DNA sequence: TGTGCCAGCAGCTTGGAAGGGTCCGACGAGCAGTACTTC. This chain uses TRBV5-6 with TRBJ2-7; no clear D gene. The CDR3 is 13 amino acids. The V end lost 0 bases, the J end lost 5 bases, and 9 bases lay between the germline ends. Germline lookup yields CDR1 SGHDT and CDR2 YYEEEE.

The rearrangement links TRBV5-4 to TRBJ2-5; D uncertain. The CDR3 has 15 residues. Germline V gene data show CDR1 as SGHNT and CDR2 as YYREEE (reference sequence). V lost 3 bases and J 5 bases, leaving 17 bases between the germline ends. The CDR3 region has the DNA TGTGCCAGCAGCTCAAAGGGCCTTCGCTTGGAGACCCAGTACTTC. It is translated as CASSSKGLRLETQYF. The entire variable domain, with the rest obtained from reference TRBV5-4 and TRBJ2-5, is as follows: ETGVTQSPTHLIKTRGQQVTLRCSSQSGHNTVSWYQQALGQGPQFIFQYYREEENGRGNFPPRFSGLQFPNYSSELNVNALELDDSALYLCASSSKGLRLETQYFGPGTRLLVL.

This chain links TRBV4-1 with TRBJ1-1; D gene ambiguous. This CDR3 has 14 amino acids. V was clipped by 1 base and J by 0 bases, with 6 bases between them. The germline CDR1 and CDR2 sequences are MGHRA and YSYEKL. The CDR3 is CASSQVGLNTEAFF. Here the CDR3 DNA reads TGCGCCAGCAGCCAAGTCGGCCTGAACACTGAAGCTTTCTTT.

A single count supports this clone. The rearrangement links TRBV15 to TRBJ1-4, with unresolved D. The length of the CDR3 is 15 residues. V shed 3 bases and J shed 7 bases, with 15 bases lying between them. In germline, CDR1 is LNHNV, CDR2 YYDKDF (reference sequence). CDR3: CATSSRVGGGEKLFF. In DNA form, the CDR3 reads TGTGCCACCAGCAGCCGGGTTGGAGGTGGTGAAAAACTGTTTTTT.

A note on this clone: A read error may account for a junction end that differs from germline. The rearrangement joins TRBV6-1 to TRBJ2-5; tentative D call: TRBD1 (6 bases). Germline-derived CDR1 and CDR2 are MNHNS and SASEGT. CDR3 length: 14 residues. The CDR3 DNA sequence: TGTGCCGGCAGTGAGGACAGAACGCAAGAGACCCAGTACTTC. Protein product: CAGSEDRTQETQYF.

The gene calls are TRBV4-1 and TRBJ2-2, with no clear D. Per the germline V gene, CDR1 is MGHRA and CDR2 is YSYEKL. The CDR3 has 14 amino acids. Trimming removed 1 base from V and 8 bases from J, with 11 bases in between. DNA for the CDR3: TGCGCCAGCAGCCAAGGACTCCTCGGAGGGGAGCTGTTTTTT. Protein sequence: CASSQGLLGGELFF.

This clone was recorded only once. This chain connects TRBV2 to TRBJ2-4; the match to TRBD2 covers 8 bases. CDR3 length: 16 residues. Germline-derived CDR1 and CDR2 are SNHLY and FYNNEI. Trimming cost V 3 bases and J 5 bases; bases outside gene matches: 9. The chain's CDR3 is CASSETASGPENIQYF. The CDR3 nucleotides are TGTGCCAGCAGTGAGACGGCTAGCGGGCCGGAAAACATTCAGTACTTC.

The chain has TRBV27 and TRBJ2-1; D uncertain. CDR1 and CDR2 from the germline V gene are MNHEY and SMNVEV (reference sequence). V lost 2 bases to trimming and J lost 4 bases, with 12 bases between them. The CDR3 covers 15 residues. CDR3 residues: CASSLGPPGYNEQFF. The CDR3 bases are TGTGCCAGCAGTTTAGGTCCCCCCGGATACAATGAGCAGTTCTTC.

This clone was counted a single time. The sample carries other DNA sequences with the same CDR3. In DNA form, the CDR3 reads TGCGCCAGCAGTCAGACCTGGGACAGATCAGATACGCAGTATTTT. It specifies CASSQTWDRSDTQYF. The rearrangement joins TRBV4-1 to TRBJ2-3; TRBD1 matches at 7 bases. V lost 6 bases to trimming and J lost 4 bases; unmatched junction nucleotides: 10. CDR1 MGHRA and CDR2 YSYEKL come from the germline V gene. The CDR3 length is 15 residues.

The genes are TRBV5-8 and TRBJ2-7; unclear D gene. Trimming took 3 bases from V and 0 from J, leaving 4 bases between them. The germline V gene encodes CDR1 SGHTS and CDR2 YDEGEE. This CDR3 has 12 amino acids. CDR3 amino acids: CASSSSSYEQYF. In nucleotides, the CDR3 is TGTGCCAGCAGCTCTTCCTCCTACGAGCAGTACTTC.